These 20 T cell receptor beta chains share one sample of origin, sequenced in a study of OX40 agonist ivuxolimab in advanced cancers. Using immunoSEQ multiplex PCR, the repertoire was profiled, and TCRdb retains in-frame clones only, with some absent. The sample consists of 74,000 or so clones, more than 75% of them appearing once. The material was CD4+ or CD8+ T cells sorted from blood, obtained in a trial of the OX40 agonist ivuxolimab. The source of these receptors is an adult with an advanced solid tumor such as melanoma, head and neck, liver or kidney cancer.

The V call is TRBV11-2, the J call TRBJ1-1, with TRBD1 as a possible D gene (6 bases). The CDR3 consists of 13 residues. V lost 1 base and J 11 bases, leaving 14 bases between the germline ends. CDR1 is SGHAT and CDR2 is FQNNGV in the germline V gene. The CDR3 sequence: CASSLAMAGEAFF. CDR3 coding DNA: TGTGCCAGCAGCTTAGCTATGGCAGGGGAGGCTTTCTTT.

The chain couples TRBV19 to TRBJ2-7; no clear D gene. Germline-derived CDR1 and CDR2 are LNHDA and SQIVND (reference sequence). CDR3 length: 14 residues. Trimming cost V 5 bases and J 0 bases, with 11 bases left between them. The CDR3 here is CASSVALSSYEQYF. As DNA, the CDR3 is TGTGCCAGTAGTGTTGCCCTAAGCTCCTACGAGCAGTACTTC.

The V gene is TRBV6-1, the J gene TRBJ2-7; D uncertain. CDR1 is MNHNS and CDR2 is SASEGT in the germline V gene. Trimming shortened V by 4 bases and J by 4 bases, and 11 bases separated the two germline ends. The CDR3 sequence is 13 residues long. CDR3 region: CASSVINWYEQYF. CDR3 in DNA: TGTGCCAGCAGTGTAATAAACTGGTACGAGCAGTACTTC.

The J gene is TRBJ1-1, the V gene TRBV19; D is uncertain. Germline lookup yields CDR1 LNHDA and CDR2 SQIVND (reference sequence). The V end lost 3 bases, the J end lost 1 base, and 6 bases lay between the germline ends. The CDR3 runs to 13 residues. The CDR3 coding sequence is TGTGCCAGTAGTATTATCCGGAACACTGAAGCTTTCTTT. Translated: CASSIIRNTEAFF.

The CDR3 DNA is TGTGCCAGCAGTCATGGGGGCCGGCCCAATCAGCCCCAGCATTTT. Protein: CASSHGGRPNQPQHF. V usage is TRBV7-8 and J usage is TRBJ1-5; possible D gene TRBD1, 6 bases. The CDR3 contains 15 residues. Germline CDR1 and CDR2: SGHVS and FQNEAQ. The V end lost 6 bases, the J end lost 3 bases, and 15 bases lay between the germline ends.

This rearrangement joins TRBV11-2 to TRBJ1-1; D might be TRBD1 (6 bases). Germline CDR1 is SGHAT and CDR2 is FQNNGV. CDR3 length: 14 residues. Trimming cost V 3 bases and J 5 bases, with 13 bases left between them. The CDR3 DNA reads as TGTGCCAGCAGCTTGGCACAGGGAGGAACTGAAGCTTTCTTT. It is translated as CASSLAQGGTEAFF.

This rearrangement joins TRBV5-8 to TRBJ1-5; a possible D gene is TRBD1 (6 bases). V lost 1 base and J 5 bases, leaving 19 bases between the germline ends. CDR1 is SGHTS, CDR2 YDEGEE, per germline. The CDR3 spans 17 residues. This CDR3 is CASSLLYGGASDQPQHF. CDR3 in DNA: TGTGCCAGCAGCTTGTTGTACGGGGGGGCCTCCGATCAGCCCCAGCATTTT.

This rearrangement joins TRBV11-3 to TRBJ2-3, with 9 nucleotides matching TRBD1. The J segment lost 2 bases and the V segment lost 5 bases, leaving 8 bases of the junction unmatched. Germline lookup yields CDR1 SGHNT and CDR2 YENEEA. The CDR3 runs to 16 residues. CDR3 loop: CASSPSGDRATDTQYF. The CDR3 nucleotides read TGTGCCAGCAGCCCTAGTGGGGACAGGGCCACAGATACGCAGTATTTT.

V is TRBV10-1 and J is TRBJ2-3, with 8 bases lining up with TRBD1. The V segment lost 0 bases and the J segment 4 bases; nucleotides outside the gene matches: 3. CDR3 length: 15 amino acids. Germline CDR1 and CDR2: WNHNN and SYGVQD (reference sequence). Written as DNA, the CDR3 is TGCGCCAGCAGTGAGTCCCAGGGGGCTTCAGATACGCAGTATTTT. Protein sequence: CASSESQGASDTQYF.

The CDR3 DNA follows: TGTGCCAGCAGCTCTCCATACAGAACATTTAACTATGGCTACACCTTC. Translated, it gives CASSSPYRTFNYGYTF. J is TRBJ1-2 and V is TRBV11-1; D gene uncertain. Trimming removed 4 bases at V and 1 base at J, with 16 bases between. Germline V gene sequence: CDR1 SGHAT, CDR2 FQDESV (reference sequence). The CDR3 is 16 amino acids.

This rearrangement joins TRBV4-1 to TRBJ2-7; D may match TRBD1 or TRBD2 (5 bases each). The CDR3 loop spans 14 amino acids. V dropped 1 base and J dropped 0 bases, with 7 bases sitting between them. CDR1 MGHRA and CDR2 YSYEKL come from the germline V gene. CDR3 in amino acids: CASSQGGSSYEQYF. In DNA, the CDR3 is TGCGCCAGCAGCCAAGGGGGGAGCTCCTACGAGCAGTACTTC.

The chain links TRBV6-1 to TRBJ2-1; TRBD2 matches 9 bases. The CDR3 has 16 residues. CDR1 is MNHNS, CDR2 SASEGT, per germline. Trimming cost V 1 base and J 8 bases; bases outside gene matches: 9. The CDR3 DNA reads TGTGCCAGCAGTGAAGTTCCAGCGGGAGGAGGGGATGAGCAGTTCTTC. Protein: CASSEVPAGGGDEQFF.

The gene calls are TRBV14 and TRBJ2-5; 7 bases agree with TRBD1. With V trimmed by 4 bases and J by 4 bases, 3 bases remained unmatched. Germline V lookup: CDR1 SGHDN, CDR2 FVKESK. The CDR3 loop spans 13 amino acids. The CDR3 reads CASSRTGPETQYF. For the CDR3, the DNA is TGTGCCAGCAGCCGGACAGGACCAGAGACCCAGTACTTC.

This clone was counted a single time. The genes are TRBV19 and TRBJ2-6; 7 bases fit TRBD1. The CDR3 totals 16 residues. Trimming removed 7 bases from V and 1 base from J; junction bases left unmatched: 7. CDR1 and CDR2 from the germline V gene are LNHDA and SQIVND (reference sequence). The CDR3 DNA follows: TGTGCCAGTAAGACAGGGAATCCTTCTGGGGCCAACGTCCTGACTTTC. Its translation is CASKTGNPSGANVLTF.

For the CDR3, the DNA is TGTGCCAGCGTGACAGGACTAGCGGGAGGGCTAAAGGCCAATGAGCAGTTCTTC. This encodes CASVTGLAGGLKANEQFF. The chain joins TRBV18 to TRBJ2-1; TRBD2 agrees at 15 bases. The CDR3 sequence is 18 residues long. Per the germline V gene, CDR1 is KGHSH and CDR2 is LQKENI. Unmatched junction bases numbered 14, after V lost 8 bases and J lost 6 bases.

The rearrangement links TRBV5-1 to TRBJ2-6, with D maybe TRBD2 (5 bases). This CDR3 is 15 amino acids long. The germline V gene has CDR1 SGHRS and CDR2 YFSETQ. V lost 0 bases and J lost 1, with 5 bases in between. Written as DNA, the CDR3 is TGCGCCAGCAGCTTGGGAGGGTCTGGGGCCAACGTCCTGACTTTC. Translated, it gives CASSLGGSGANVLTF.

The J gene is TRBJ2-1, the V gene TRBV18; 8 bases align to TRBD2. This CDR3 has 15 amino acids. V dropped 3 bases and J dropped 0; count of bases not matched to a gene: 1. Looked up from germline, CDR1 is KGHSH and CDR2 is LQKENI. The chain's CDR3 is CASSPSGNSYNEQFF. The CDR3 region has the DNA TGTGCCAGCTCACCTAGCGGGAACTCCTACAATGAGCAGTTCTTC. The full variable domain, completed using reference TRBV18 and TRBJ2-1, is NAGVMQNPRHLVRRRGQEARLRCSPMKGHSHVYWYRQLPEEGLKFMVYLQKENIIDESGMPKERFSAEFPKEGPSILRIQQVVRGDSAAYFCASSPSGNSYNEQFFGPGTRLTVL.

V is TRBV30 and J is TRBJ1-3; D remains ambiguous. Trimming removed 3 bases at V and 2 bases at J, with 11 bases between. The CDR3 runs to 14 residues. The V gene's germline CDR1 is GTSNPN and CDR2 SVGIG (reference sequence). This CDR3 reads CAWSDGSTGNTIYF. CDR3 coding DNA: TGTGCCTGGAGCGACGGGAGTACTGGAAACACCATATATTTT.

V is TRBV7-9 and J is TRBJ1-5; D not certain. The CDR3 sequence is 14 residues long. Trimming shortened V by 3 bases and J by 5 bases, and 11 bases separated the two germline ends. Germline V gene sequence: CDR1 SEHNR, CDR2 FQNEAQ (reference sequence). For the CDR3, the DNA is TGTGCCAGCAGCTTTGGAGGAGGGCATCAGCCCCAGCATTTT. It is translated as CASSFGGGHQPQHF. The full variable domain, completed using reference TRBV7-9 and TRBJ1-5, is DTGVSQNPRHKITKRGQNVTFRCDPISEHNRLYWYRQTLGQGPEFLTYFQNEAQLEKSRLLSDRFSAERPKGSFSTLEIQRTEQGDSAMYLCASSFGGGHQPQHFGDGTRLSIL.

This clone appeared once. This chain uses TRBV7-8 with TRBJ2-7; TRBD1 is a possible D gene (6 bases). The CDR3 extends over 15 amino acids. V gave up 5 bases and J gave up 0 bases, with 14 bases separating them. Germline V CDR1 and CDR2: SGHVS, FQNEAQ. This chain's CDR3 is CASSPRGQPSYEQYF. The CDR3 bases are TGTGCCAGCAGCCCTCGAGGACAGCCCTCCTACGAGCAGTACTTC. Full variable domain (remainder filled in from reference TRBV7-8 and TRBJ2-7): GAGVSQSPRYKVAKRGQDVALRCDPISGHVSLFWYQQALGQGPEFLTYFQNEAQLDKSGLPSDRFFAERPEGSVSTLKIQRTQQEDSAVYLCASSPRGQPSYEQYFGPGTRLTVT.